This T cell receptor beta chain was recorded in a study of early T cells in non-severe SARS-CoV-2 infection. Study details: Sequenced bulk RNA came from whole blood that was unsorted, and chains were unpaired.

The CDR3 is 15 amino acids. Between the trimmed V and J ends, which lost 3 bases and 0 bases, there was a span of 11 bases. Per the germline V gene, CDR1 is SGHVS and CDR2 is FQNEAQ. Unique molecular identifiers (one per individual cDNA molecule) were attached. TCRdb reprocessed the 5' RACE reads via MiXCR and lists one record per CDR3 protein. The table has about 28,000 distinct CDR3 sequences, 5.6% seen once. This clonotype came up many times. This sequence originates from an adult who was a healthcare worker with PCR-confirmed SARS-CoV-2 infection or an uninfected control (not recorded which). The chain combines TRBV7-8 with TRBJ1-1; D gene unclear. Sequencing input: whole blood. In DNA form, the CDR3 reads TGTGCCAGCAGCTTTCGCGGGCATTTGAACACTGAAGCTTTCTTT. Protein product: CASSFRGHLNTEAFF.